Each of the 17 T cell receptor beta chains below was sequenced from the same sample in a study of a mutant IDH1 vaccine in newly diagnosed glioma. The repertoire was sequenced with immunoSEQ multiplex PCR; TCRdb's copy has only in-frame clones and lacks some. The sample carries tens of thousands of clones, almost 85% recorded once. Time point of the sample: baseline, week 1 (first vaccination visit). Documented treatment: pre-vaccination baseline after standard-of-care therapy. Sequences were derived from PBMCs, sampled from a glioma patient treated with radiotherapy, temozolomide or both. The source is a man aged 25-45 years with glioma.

CDR3 in amino acids: CAWIGGLLNGYTF. DNA of the CDR3: TGTGCCTGGATTGGGGGCCTCTTGAATGGCTACACCTTC. V gene TRBV30 combines with J gene TRBJ1-2; the D gene is possibly TRBD1 (6 bases). V lost 4 bases to trimming and J lost 6 bases, with 15 bases between them. The CDR3 spans 13 residues. Germline V gene sequence: CDR1 GTSNPN, CDR2 SVGIG (reference sequence).

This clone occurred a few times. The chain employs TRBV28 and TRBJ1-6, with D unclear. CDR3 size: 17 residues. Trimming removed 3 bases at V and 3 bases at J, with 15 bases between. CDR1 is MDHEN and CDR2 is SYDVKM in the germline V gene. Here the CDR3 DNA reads TGTGCCAGCAGTTTTTTGGTTTCTTGGGGCTATAATTCACCCCTCCACTTT. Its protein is CASSFLVSWGYNSPLHF.

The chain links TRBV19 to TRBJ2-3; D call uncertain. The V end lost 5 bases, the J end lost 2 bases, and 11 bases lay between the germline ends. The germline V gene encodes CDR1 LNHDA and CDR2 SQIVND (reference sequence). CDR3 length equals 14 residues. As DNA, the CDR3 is TGTGCCAGTAGTTTCTCTTCCGCCACAGATACGCAGTATTTT. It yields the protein CASSFSSATDTQYF.

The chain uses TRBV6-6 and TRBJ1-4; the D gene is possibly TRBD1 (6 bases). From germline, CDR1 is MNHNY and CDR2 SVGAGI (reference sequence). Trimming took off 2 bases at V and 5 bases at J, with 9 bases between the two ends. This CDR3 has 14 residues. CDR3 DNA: TGTGCCAGCAGTTACAGGGGGGGCAATGAAAAACTGTTTTTT. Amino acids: CASSYRGGNEKLFF.

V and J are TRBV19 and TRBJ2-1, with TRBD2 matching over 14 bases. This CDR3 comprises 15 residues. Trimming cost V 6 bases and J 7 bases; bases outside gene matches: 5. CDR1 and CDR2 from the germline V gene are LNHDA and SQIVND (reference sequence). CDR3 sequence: CASSQTSGGANEQFF. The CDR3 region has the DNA TGTGCCAGTAGCCAGACTAGCGGGGGGGCTAATGAGCAGTTCTTC. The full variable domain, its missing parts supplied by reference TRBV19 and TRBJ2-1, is DGGITQSPKYLFRKEGQNVTLSCEQNLNHDAMYWYRQDPGQGLRLIYYSQIVNDFQKGDIAEGYSVSREKKESFPLTVTSAQKNPTAFYLCASSQTSGGANEQFFGPGTRLTVL.

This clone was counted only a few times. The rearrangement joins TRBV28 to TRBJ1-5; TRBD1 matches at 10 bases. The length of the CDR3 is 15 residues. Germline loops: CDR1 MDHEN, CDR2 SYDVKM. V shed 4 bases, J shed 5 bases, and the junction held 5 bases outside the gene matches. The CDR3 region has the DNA TGTGCCAGCAGTTCCCTGACAGGGGGCCATCAGCCCCAGCATTTT. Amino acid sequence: CASSSLTGGHQPQHF.

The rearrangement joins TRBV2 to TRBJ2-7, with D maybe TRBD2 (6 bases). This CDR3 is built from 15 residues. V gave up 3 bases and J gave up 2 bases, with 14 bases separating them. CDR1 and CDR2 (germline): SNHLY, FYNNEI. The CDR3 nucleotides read TGTGCCAGCAGTGATTTAGCGGAGACAACCTACGAGCAGTACTTC. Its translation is CASSDLAETTYEQYF. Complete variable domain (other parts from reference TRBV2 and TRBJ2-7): EPEVTQTPSHQVTQMGQEVILRCVPISNHLYFYWYRQILGQKVEFLVSFYNNEISEKSEIFDDQFSVERPDGSNFTLKIRSTKLEDSAMYFCASSDLAETTYEQYFGPGTRLTVT.

CDR3 in amino acids: CASSLRTPPYEQYF. The CDR3 nucleotides read TGTGCCAGCAGTCTCCGGACTCCCCCCTACGAGCAGTACTTC. The V gene is TRBV27, the J gene TRBJ2-7; TRBD2 is a possible D gene (5 bases). V dropped 5 bases and J dropped 2 bases, with 13 bases sitting between them. The CDR3 spans 14 residues. Germline V gene data show CDR1 as MNHEY and CDR2 as SMNVEV (reference sequence).

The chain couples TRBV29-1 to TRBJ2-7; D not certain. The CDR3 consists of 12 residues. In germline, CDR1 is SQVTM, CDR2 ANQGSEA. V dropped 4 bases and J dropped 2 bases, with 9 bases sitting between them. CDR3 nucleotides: TGCAGCGTTGGTCCCGATCCCTACGAGCAGTACTTC. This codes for CSVGPDPYEQYF.

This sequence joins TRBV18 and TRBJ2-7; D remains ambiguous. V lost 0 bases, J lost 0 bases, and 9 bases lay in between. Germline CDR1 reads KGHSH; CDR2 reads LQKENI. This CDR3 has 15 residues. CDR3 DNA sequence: TGTGCCAGCTCACCACCCGGACGTCCCTCCTACGAGCAGTACTTC. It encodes CASSPPGRPSYEQYF.

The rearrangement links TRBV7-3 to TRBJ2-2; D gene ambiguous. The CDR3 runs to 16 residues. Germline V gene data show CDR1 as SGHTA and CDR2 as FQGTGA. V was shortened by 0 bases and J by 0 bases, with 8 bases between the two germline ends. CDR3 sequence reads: CASSLTPTANTGELFF. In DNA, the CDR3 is TGTGCCAGCAGCTTAACCCCTACAGCGAACACCGGGGAGCTGTTTTTT.

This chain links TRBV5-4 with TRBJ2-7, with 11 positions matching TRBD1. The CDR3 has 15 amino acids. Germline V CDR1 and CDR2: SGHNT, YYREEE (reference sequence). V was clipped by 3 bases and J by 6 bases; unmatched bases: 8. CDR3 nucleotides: TGTGCCAGCAGCTACCCCGGGACAGGGGGAATCGAGCAGTACTTC. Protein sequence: CASSYPGTGGIEQYF.

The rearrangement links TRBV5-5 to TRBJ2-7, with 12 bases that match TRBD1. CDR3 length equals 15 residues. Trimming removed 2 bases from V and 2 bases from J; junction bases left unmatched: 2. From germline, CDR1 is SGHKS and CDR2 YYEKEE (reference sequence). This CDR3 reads CASSLGTGGPYEQYF. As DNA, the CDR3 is TGTGCCAGCAGCTTAGGGACAGGGGGCCCCTACGAGCAGTACTTC.

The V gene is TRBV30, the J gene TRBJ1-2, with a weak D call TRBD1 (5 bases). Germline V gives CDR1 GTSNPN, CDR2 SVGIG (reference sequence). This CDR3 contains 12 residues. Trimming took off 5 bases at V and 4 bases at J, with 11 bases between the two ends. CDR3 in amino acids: CAWSQGPYGYTF. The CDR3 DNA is TGTGCCTGGTCCCAGGGTCCCTATGGCTACACCTTC.

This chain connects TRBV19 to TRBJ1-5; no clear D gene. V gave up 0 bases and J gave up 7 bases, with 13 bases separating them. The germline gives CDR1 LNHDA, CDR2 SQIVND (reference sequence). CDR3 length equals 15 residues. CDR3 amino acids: CASSIDQMGGQPQHF. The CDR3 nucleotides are TGTGCCAGTAGTATAGATCAGATGGGAGGGCAGCCCCAGCATTTT.

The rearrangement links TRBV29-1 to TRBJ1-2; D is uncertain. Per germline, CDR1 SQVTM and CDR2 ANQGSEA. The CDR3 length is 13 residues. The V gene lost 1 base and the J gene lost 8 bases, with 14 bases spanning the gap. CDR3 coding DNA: TGCAGCGTTGAAGTGGGAGCCTCTGGAGGCTACACCTTC. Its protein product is CSVEVGASGGYTF.

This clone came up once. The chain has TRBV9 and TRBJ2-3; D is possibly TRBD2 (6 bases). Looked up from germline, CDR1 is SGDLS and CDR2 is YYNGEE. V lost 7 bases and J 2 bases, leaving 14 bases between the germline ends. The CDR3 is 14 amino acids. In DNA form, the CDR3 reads TGTGCCAGCGCCCGGGACTGGAACACAGATACGCAGTATTTT. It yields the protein CASARDWNTDTQYF.